The rows below give T cell receptor beta chains drawn from one sample of a study of T-cell reconstitution after alpha-beta-depleted transplantation in children. TCRdb processed the PCR reads anew with MiXCR; each CDR3 protein has one entry. Counted here are around 410,000 distinct CDR3 sequences, roughly a tenth occurring once; the ten biggest clones make up nearly 5.5%. The sample consisted of PBMCs from the stem cell graft donor, taken from the stem cell graft. Receptor source: a human donor who donated a stem cell graft to a child with acute myeloid leukemia. Each CDR3 is given with its conserved first and last residue. A D gene is named only where the DNA matches it firmly. The listing skips clone size in some rows; elsewhere it reads once, few, many or a size class.

d_call j_call v_call cdr3_length clone_size cdr3_nt cdr3_aa
NA TRBJ2-3 TRBV12-3/TRBV12-4 14 many TGTGCCAGCAGTCGACAGCCCGGAGGGGATACGCAGTATTTT CASSRQPGGDTQYF
NA TRBJ1-3 TRBV7-9 14 NA TGTGCCAGCAGCTTAACCGGACTTGGAAACACCATATATTTT CASSLTGLGNTIYF
TRBD1 TRBJ2-5 TRBV12-3/TRBV12-4 15 few TGTGCCAGCAGCACGCGGGACAGGGTTAGAGAGACCCAGTACTTC CASSTRDRVRETQYF
TRBD2 TRBJ2-2 TRBV5-1 16 many TGCGCCAGCAGCTACCTAGCGGGGGCCCTCACCGGGGAGCTGTTTTTT CASSYLAGALTGELFF
NA TRBJ2-3 TRBV5-5 16 few TGTGCCAGCAGCTTGGCCCGCGGTGGGCGCACAGATACGCAGTATTTT CASSLARGGRTDTQYF
TRBD1 TRBJ2-7 TRBV25-1 15 few TGTGCCATCAGTACACGACAGGGGGTGATGTACGAGCAGTACTTC CAISTRQGVMYEQYF
TRBD2 TRBJ2-3 TRBV20-1 15 few TGCAGTGCTAGCAGGCTAGCGGACCGCACAGATACGCAGTATTTT CSASRLADRTDTQYF
NA TRBJ1-1 TRBV5-1 16 NA TGCGCCAGCAGCTTGACCCTGAGGGGGGGGGGCACTGAAGCTTTCTTT CASSLTLRGGGTEAFF
NA TRBJ2-1 TRBV5-1 14 NA TGTGCCAGCAGCTCAAGGACAAGGGCGAATGAGCAGTTCTTC CASSSRTRANEQFF
TRBD1 TRBJ1-5 TRBV29-1 13 NA TGCAGCGTAGGACAGGGGGCCGATCAGCCCCAGCATTTT CSVGQGADQPQHF
NA TRBJ2-7 TRBV7-2 11 many TGTGCCAGCAGCTTAGGGGTAGTAAAGTACTTC CASSLGVVKYF
NA TRBJ1-1 TRBV11-2 14 few TGTGCCAGCAGTAGAGGGGAAAGGAACACTGAAGCTTTCTTT CASSRGERNTEAFF
TRBD1 TRBJ1-5 TRBV18 20 few TGTGCCAGCTCCCGGATCCAGACAGGGACCACCTCGAGTAGCAATCAGCCCCAGCATTTT CASSRIQTGTTSSSNQPQHF
NA TRBJ2-7 TRBV4-1 16 many TGCGCCAGCAGCCAAGATCTAGTCACCTCGTCCTACGAGCAGTACTTC CASSQDLVTSSYEQYF
NA TRBJ2-1 TRBV11-1 13 few TGTGCCAGCAGCCCGTGGCGGGTGGGTGAGCAGTTCTTC CASSPWRVGEQFF
NA TRBJ1-2 TRBV20-1 13 many TGCAGTGCTAGGACCGACGCTAACTATGGCTACACCTTC CSARTDANYGYTF
NA TRBJ2-7 TRBV29-1 12 NA TGCAGCGTTGCCCCAAGCTCCTACGAGCAGTACTTC CSVAPSSYEQYF
NA TRBJ2-5 TRBV29-1 12 NA TGCAGCGCCCGATTAGCACAAGAGACCCAGTACTTC CSARLAQETQYF
NA TRBJ2-5 TRBV11-2 15 few TGTGCCAGCAGCTTAGATTCCGGGAGCGCGGAGACCCAGTACTTC CASSLDSGSAETQYF
NA TRBJ1-1 TRBV18 17 few TGTGCCAGCTCACCGGGCGCCGGGGGTGCCATGAACACTGAAGCTTTCTTT CASSPGAGGAMNTEAFF
NA TRBJ2-5 TRBV7-8 14 NA TGTGCCAGCAGCACGACGGCCTTCAAAGAGACCCAGTACTTC CASSTTAFKETQYF
NA TRBJ2-7 TRBV4-1 17 many TGCGCCAGCAGCCAAGATTGGGTGGCAGGGAGCTCCTACGAGCAGTACTTC CASSQDWVAGSSYEQYF
NA TRBJ2-1 TRBV12-3/TRBV12-4 15 NA TGTGCCAGCAGTTTAGTCGCGGGCTTCTACAATGAGCAGTTCTTC CASSLVAGFYNEQFF
NA TRBJ1-1 TRBV2 12 few TGTGCCAGCAGTCGGCTCCACACTGAAGCTTTCTTT CASSRLHTEAFF
NA TRBJ1-1 TRBV12-3/TRBV12-4 12 many TGTGCCAGCAGTCCACAGAGGACTGAAGCTTTCTTT CASSPQRTEAFF
NA TRBJ1-4 TRBV12-3/TRBV12-4 16 few TGTGCCAGCAGAAGAACGGGACACCCTTTGGAGGAAAAACTGTTTTTT CASRRTGHPLEEKLFF
NA TRBJ2-5 TRBV7-6 15 few TGTGCCAGCAGCTTAGTAGTCGGCGGCGGAAAGACCCAGTACTTC CASSLVVGGGKTQYF
TRBD2 TRBJ2-3 TRBV5-1 15 many TGCGCCAGCAGTAAGCGGGAGGAATCCGCAGATACGCAGTATTTT CASSKREESADTQYF
NA TRBJ2-1 TRBV11-2 14 few TGTGCCAGCAGCCGCATAGGGGGGTCGGGAGTCCAGTTCTTC CASSRIGGSGVQFF
TRBD1 TRBJ2-1 TRBV4-1 18 NA TGCGCCAGCAGCCACGGACAGGGTTCTAAACCCATAAACAATGAGCAGTTCTTC CASSHGQGSKPINNEQFF
NA TRBJ1-2 TRBV6-5 12 NA TGTGCCAGCAGCGACCGGCAGGGAGGCTACACCTTC CASSDRQGGYTF
NA TRBJ2-3 TRBV24-1 19 NA TGTGCCACCAGTGTCTCCCACGGGCGGCAGAGCGGGCAAACAGATACGCAGTATTTT CATSVSHGRQSGQTDTQYF
TRBD2 TRBJ2-1 TRBV20-1 16 NA TGCTGTGCGCTCGGGACTAGCGGGACATACTACAATGAGCAGTTCTTC CCALGTSGTYYNEQFF
NA TRBJ1-5 TRBV15 17 NA TGTGCCACCACTATCCGGGATGGGGAGTTTAGCAATCAGCCCCAGCATTTT CATTIRDGEFSNQPQHF
NA TRBJ2-2 TRBV9 16 few TGTGCCAGCAGCGTAGGGTCCCTAGTGGCTTCCGGGGAGCTGTTTTTT CASSVGSLVASGELFF
NA TRBJ2-5 TRBV5-1 15 NA TGCGCCAGCAGTTCTCTCCTACAGGGTCCGGAGACCCAGTACTTC CASSSLLQGPETQYF
NA TRBJ2-1 TRBV12-3/TRBV12-4 18 NA TGTGCCAGCAGTAGTCCGGATCTGGGCAGGGGATCCTACAATGAGCAGTTCTTC CASSSPDLGRGSYNEQFF
NA TRBJ1-5 TRBV7-2 14 few TGTGCCAGCAGCTTAAGCGGGGGCGGTCAGCCCCAGCATTTT CASSLSGGGQPQHF
NA TRBJ1-1 TRBV12-3/TRBV12-4 13 many TGTGCCAGCAGTATTACGGTGAACACTGAAGCTTTCTTT CASSITVNTEAFF
TRBD1 TRBJ2-3 TRBV24-1 16 many TGTGCCACCAGTGATTCCCTGGACAGGGCACGAGATACGCAGTATTTT CATSDSLDRARDTQYF
TRBD2 TRBJ2-7 TRBV29-1 14 few TGCAGCACACAAGACGGGACTAGCGCATACGAGCAGTACTTC CSTQDGTSAYEQYF
NA TRBJ1-6 TRBV27 18 many TGTGCCAGCAGCCTAATTGGGGGTGGGAGCTCCTATAATTCACCCCTCCACTTT CASSLIGGGSSYNSPLHF
NA TRBJ2-1 TRBV5-1 16 NA TGCGCCAGCAGCTTGGTGTTAGGTGGGGCAGGTGCTGAGCAGTTCTTC CASSLVLGGAGAEQFF
NA TRBJ2-5 TRBV29-1 8 many TGCAGCGCGGACACCCAGTACTTC CSADTQYF
TRBD2 TRBJ2-2 TRBV3-1 17 few TGTGCCAGCAGCCCCCACGGACTAGCGGGACGGTTCGGGGAGCTGTTTTTT CASSPHGLAGRFGELFF
NA TRBJ2-2 TRBV30 10 NA TGTGCCTACTACACCGGGGAGCTGTTTTTT CAYYTGELFF
NA TRBJ1-1 TRBV29-1 14 many TGCAGCGTTGAAGAAGCGGGGGTAAGCACTGAAGCTTTCTTT CSVEEAGVSTEAFF
NA TRBJ2-5 TRBV9 13 many TGTGCCAGCAGCGTAGCGGGGTGGGAGACCCAGTACTTC CASSVAGWETQYF
NA TRBJ1-5 TRBV19 16 NA TGTGCCAGTAGTATGCGGATTAGTGCGGGGGCTGGACCCCAGCATTTT CASSMRISAGAGPQHF
NA TRBJ2-1 TRBV6-1 16 NA TGTGCCAGCAGCGAACGGGGAGGCAGATCCTACAATGAGCAGTTCTTC CASSERGGRSYNEQFF
TRBD1 TRBJ1-3 TRBV14 17 few TGTGCCAGCAGCCTCAACGACAGGGATCGTAGGAGGAACACCATATATTTT CASSLNDRDRRRNTIYF
NA TRBJ2-3 TRBV4-1 15 many TGCGCCAGCAGCCAAGATGGGGCTACCACAGATACGCAGTATTTT CASSQDGATTDTQYF
NA TRBJ1-1 TRBV12-3/TRBV12-4 15 many TGTGCCAGCACCCTAGTGGGCAGATCGAACACTGAAGCTTTCTTT CASTLVGRSNTEAFF
TRBD2 TRBJ2-5 TRBV11-2 20 few TGTGCCAGCAGCGGATCCGGGACTAGCGGGAGGGCTTCCCATCCGGAGACCCAGTACTTC CASSGSGTSGRASHPETQYF